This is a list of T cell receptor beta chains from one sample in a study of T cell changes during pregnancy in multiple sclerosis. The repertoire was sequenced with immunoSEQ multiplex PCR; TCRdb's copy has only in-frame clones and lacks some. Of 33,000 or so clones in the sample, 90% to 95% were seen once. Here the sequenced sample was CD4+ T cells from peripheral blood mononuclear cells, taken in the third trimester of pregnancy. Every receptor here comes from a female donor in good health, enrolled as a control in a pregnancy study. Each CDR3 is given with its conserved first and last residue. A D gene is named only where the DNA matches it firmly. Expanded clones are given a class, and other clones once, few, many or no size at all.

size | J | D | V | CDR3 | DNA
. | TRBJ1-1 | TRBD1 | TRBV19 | CASRPGQASRLNTEAFF | TGTGCCAGTAGACCAGGACAGGCTAGTAGGTTGAACACTGAAGCTTTCTTT
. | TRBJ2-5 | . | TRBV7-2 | CASSSSTRRGETQYF | TGTGCCAGCAGCTCCTCTACCCGGAGGGGAGAGACCCAGTACTTC
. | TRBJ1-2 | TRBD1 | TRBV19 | CASSRGQVYGYTF | TGTGCCAGTAGTAGAGGACAGGTGTATGGCTACACCTTC
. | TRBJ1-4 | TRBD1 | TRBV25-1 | CASSVQGAGEKLFF | TGTGCCAGCAGTGTACAGGGGGCTGGTGAAAAACTGTTTTTT
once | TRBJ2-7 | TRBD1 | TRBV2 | CASSLGGQGVYEQYF | TGTGCCAGCAGTCTAGGGGGACAGGGGGTTTACGAGCAGTACTTC
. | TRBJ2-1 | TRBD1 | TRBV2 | CASTLDRASNEQFF | TGTGCCAGCACCTTGGACAGGGCTTCGAATGAGCAGTTCTTC
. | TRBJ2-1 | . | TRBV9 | CASSVGGQGRSNEQFF | TGTGCCAGCAGCGTAGGAGGCCAGGGGCGAAGCAATGAGCAGTTCTTC
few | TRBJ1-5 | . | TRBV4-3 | CASSQETGNQPQHF | TGCGCCAGCAGCCAAGAGACGGGAAATCAGCCCCAGCATTTT
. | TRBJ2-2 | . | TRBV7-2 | CASSLGPDTGELFF | TGTGCCAGCAGCTTAGGCCCAGACACCGGGGAGCTGTTTTTT
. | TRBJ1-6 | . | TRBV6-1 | CASSEAPTTPLHF | TGTGCCAGCAGTGAAGCCCCTACCACACCCCTCCACTTT
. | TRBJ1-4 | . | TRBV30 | CAWSTLLPAQGKELFF | TGTGCCTGGAGTACGCTCTTGCCTGCTCAGGGGAAGGAACTGTTTTTT
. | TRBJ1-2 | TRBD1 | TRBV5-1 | CASSNTPGQGGGYTF | TGCGCCAGCAGCAATACCCCCGGACAGGGAGGTGGCTACACCTTC
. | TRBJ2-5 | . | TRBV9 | CASSAKGGGETQYF | TGTGCCAGCAGCGCCAAAGGGGGAGGGGAGACCCAGTACTTC
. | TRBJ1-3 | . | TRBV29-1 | CSVGWGAGNTIYF | TGCAGCGTGGGTTGGGGAGCCGGAAACACCATATATTTT
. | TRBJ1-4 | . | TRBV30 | CAGQGYEKLFF | TGTGCGGGACAAGGTTATGAAAAACTGTTTTTT
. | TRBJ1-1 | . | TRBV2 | CASSEQAGVGTREAFF | TGTGCCAGCAGTGAGCAGGCGGGGGTCGGGACCCGAGAGGCTTTCTTT
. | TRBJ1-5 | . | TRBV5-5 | CASSLADIRQPQHF | TGTGCCAGCAGCTTGGCCGACATTCGACAGCCCCAGCATTTT
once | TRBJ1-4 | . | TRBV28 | CASSLGWSNEKLFF | TGTGCCAGCAGTCTCGGATGGAGTAATGAAAAACTGTTTTTT
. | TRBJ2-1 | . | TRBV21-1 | CASSNGDRDSYNEQFF | TGTGCCAGCAGCAATGGGGACAGGGACTCCTACAATGAGCAGTTCTTC
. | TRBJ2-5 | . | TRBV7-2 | CASSPTNLGRETQYF | TGTGCCAGCAGCCCCACCAACTTGGGGCGGGAGACCCAGTACTTC
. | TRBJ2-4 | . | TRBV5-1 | CASSLGASLTKNIQYF | TGCGCCAGCAGCTTGGGGGCCTCCTTGACCAAAAACATTCAGTACTTC
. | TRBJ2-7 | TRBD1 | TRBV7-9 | CASSWAGTEYEQYF | TGTGCCAGCAGCTGGGCCGGGACAGAATACGAGCAGTACTTC
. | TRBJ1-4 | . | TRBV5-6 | CASSLRYRPDEKLFF | TGTGCCAGCAGCTTGAGGTACAGGCCTGATGAAAAACTGTTTTTT
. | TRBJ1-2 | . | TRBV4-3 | CASSQDRVPNYGYTF | TGCGCCAGCAGCCAAGACAGGGTCCCTAACTATGGCTACACCTTC
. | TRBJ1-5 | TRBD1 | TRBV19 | CASSLDRGNQPQHF | TGTGCCAGTAGTCTGGACAGGGGAAATCAGCCCCAGCATTTT
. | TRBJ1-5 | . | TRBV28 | CASSYIHTGEQPQHF | TGTGCCAGCAGCTACATTCATACTGGGGAGCAGCCCCAGCATTTT
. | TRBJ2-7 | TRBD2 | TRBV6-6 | CASTEGAGGLDEQYF | TGTGCCAGCACCGAAGGGGCGGGGGGGCTCGACGAGCAGTACTTC